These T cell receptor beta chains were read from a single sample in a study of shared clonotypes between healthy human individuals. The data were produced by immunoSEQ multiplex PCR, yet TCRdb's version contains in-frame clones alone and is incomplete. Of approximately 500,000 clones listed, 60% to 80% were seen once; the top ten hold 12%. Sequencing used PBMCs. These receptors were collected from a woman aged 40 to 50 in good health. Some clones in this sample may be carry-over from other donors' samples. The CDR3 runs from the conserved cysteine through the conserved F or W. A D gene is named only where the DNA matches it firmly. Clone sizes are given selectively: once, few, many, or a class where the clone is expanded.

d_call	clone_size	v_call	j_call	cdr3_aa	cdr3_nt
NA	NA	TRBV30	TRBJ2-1	CAWARGSYNEQFF	TGTGCCTGGGCGCGGGGCTCCTACAATGAGCAGTTCTTC
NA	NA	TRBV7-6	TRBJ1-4	CASSLGTGIEKLFF	TGTGCCAGCAGCTTAGGAACAGGGATTGAAAAACTGTTTTTT
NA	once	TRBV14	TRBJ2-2	CASSLTGKNTGELFF	TGTGCCAGCAGCCTCACAGGGAAGAACACCGGGGAGCTGTTTTTT
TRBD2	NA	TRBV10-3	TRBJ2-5	CASRPGTSGETQYF	TGTGCCTCCCGACCCGGGACTAGCGGCGAGACCCAGTACTTC
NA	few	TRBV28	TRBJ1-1	CASSLGTVNTEAFF	TGTGCCAGCAGTTTAGGCACCGTGAACACTGAAGCTTTCTTT
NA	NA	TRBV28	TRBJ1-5	CASSTQTRGLGNQPQHF	TGTGCCAGCAGTACACAGACGAGGGGCCTAGGCAATCAGCCCCAGCATTTT
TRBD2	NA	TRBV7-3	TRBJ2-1	CASSLGLAGNNEQFF	TGTGCCAGCAGCCTGGGACTAGCGGGCAACAATGAGCAGTTCTTC
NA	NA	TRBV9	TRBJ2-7	CASSATTRGPMGEQYF	TGTGCCAGCAGCGCCACAACCAGGGGCCCGATGGGAGAGCAGTACTTC
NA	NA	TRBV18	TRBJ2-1	CASSPGQGGQNEQFF	TGTGCCAGCTCACCGGGGCAGGGCGGGCAAAATGAGCAGTTCTTC
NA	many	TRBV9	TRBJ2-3	CASSVEGTRGDTQYF	TGTGCCAGCAGCGTAGAGGGTACCAGGGGAGATACGCAGTATTTT
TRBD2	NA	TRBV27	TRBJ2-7	CASSLKRDYSYEQYF	TGTGCCAGCAGTTTAAAGAGGGACTACTCCTACGAGCAGTACTTC
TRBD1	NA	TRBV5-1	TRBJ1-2	CASSGTALNYGYTF	TGCGCCAGCAGCGGGACAGCCTTGAACTATGGCTACACCTTC
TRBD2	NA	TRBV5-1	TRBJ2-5	CASSFGQLAGGPGETQYF	TGCGCCAGCAGCTTTGGGCAACTAGCGGGAGGGCCGGGAGAGACCCAGTACTTC
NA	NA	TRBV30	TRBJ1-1	CAWNDGNTEAFF	TGTGCCTGGAATGACGGGAACACTGAAGCTTTCTTT
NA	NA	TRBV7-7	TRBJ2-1	CASSPDTYNEQFF	TGTGCCAGCAGCCCGGATACTTACAATGAGCAGTTCTTC
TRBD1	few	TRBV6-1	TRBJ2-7	CASSEGTGRNYEQYF	TGTGCCAGCAGTGAAGGGACAGGTCGGAACTACGAGCAGTACTTC
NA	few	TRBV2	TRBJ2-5	CASSESPGKETQYF	TGTGCCAGCAGTGAGTCCCCGGGCAAAGAGACCCAGTACTTC
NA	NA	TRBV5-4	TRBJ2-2	CASSATNTGELFF	TGTGCCAGCAGCGCGACCAATACCGGGGAGCTGTTTTTT
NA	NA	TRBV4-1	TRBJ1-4	CASSQDPRGRGRNEKLFF	TGCGCCAGCAGCCAAGATCCTCGGGGCAGGGGTCGAAATGAAAAACTGTTTTTT
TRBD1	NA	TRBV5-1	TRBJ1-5	CASSHDRGNQPQHF	TGCGCCAGCAGCCACGACAGGGGAAATCAGCCCCAGCATTTT
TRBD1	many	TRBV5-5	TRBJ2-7	CASSLTGDYEQYF	TGTGCCAGCAGCCTGACAGGGGACTACGAGCAGTACTTC
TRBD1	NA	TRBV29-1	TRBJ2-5	CSVRPPGTGALETQYF	TGCAGCGTGCGACCCCCCGGGACAGGGGCGTTGGAGACCCAGTACTTC
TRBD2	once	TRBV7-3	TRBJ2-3	CASSYHSGSVDTQYF	TGTGCCAGCAGCTACCATAGCGGGAGCGTAGATACGCAGTATTTT
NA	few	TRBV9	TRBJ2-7	CASSVGAQGYEQYF	TGTGCCAGCAGCGTAGGTGCTCAAGGCTACGAGCAGTACTTC
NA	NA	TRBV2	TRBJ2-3	CASSVFGGTSTDTQYF	TGTGCCAGCAGTGTGTTTGGCGGGACGAGCACAGATACGCAGTATTTT
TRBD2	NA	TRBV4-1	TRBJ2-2	CASSPGLAGAHTGELFF	TGCGCCAGCAGCCCTGGACTAGCGGGCGCCCACACCGGGGAGCTGTTTTTT
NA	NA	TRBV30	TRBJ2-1	CAWKGGQPGAQFF	TGTGCCTGGAAAGGTGGACAGCCCGGGGCGCAGTTCTTC
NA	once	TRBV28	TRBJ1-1	CASTALMNTEAFF	TGTGCCAGCACCGCACTCATGAACACTGAAGCTTTCTTT
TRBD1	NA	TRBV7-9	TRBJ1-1	CAASGTGVTEAFF	TGTGCCGCCTCCGGGACAGGGGTTACTGAAGCTTTCTTT
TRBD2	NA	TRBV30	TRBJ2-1	CAWRTSGRNEQFF	TGTGCCTGGAGGACTAGCGGAAGGAATGAGCAGTTCTTC
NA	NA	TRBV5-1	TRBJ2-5	CASSPGELRETQYF	TGCGCCAGCAGTCCAGGGGAGTTGAGAGAGACCCAGTACTTC